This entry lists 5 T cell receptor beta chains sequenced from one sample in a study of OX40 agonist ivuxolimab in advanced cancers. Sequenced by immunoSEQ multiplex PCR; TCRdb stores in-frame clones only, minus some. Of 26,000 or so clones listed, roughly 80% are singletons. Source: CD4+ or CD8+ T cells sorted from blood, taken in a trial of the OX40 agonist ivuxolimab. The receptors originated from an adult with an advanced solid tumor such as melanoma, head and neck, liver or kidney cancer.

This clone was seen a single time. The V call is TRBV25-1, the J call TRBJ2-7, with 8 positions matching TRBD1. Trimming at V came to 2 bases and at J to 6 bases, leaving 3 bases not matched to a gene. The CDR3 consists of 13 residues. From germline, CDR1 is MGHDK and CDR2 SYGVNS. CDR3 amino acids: CASSEQGASEQYF. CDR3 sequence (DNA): TGTGCCAGCAGTGAACAGGGGGCGTCCGAGCAGTACTTC.

CDR3 DNA sequence: TGCGCCAGCAGCTTGGAAGGGGGTATGAGCACAGATACGCAGTATTTT. Translation gives CASSLEGGMSTDTQYF. This chain connects TRBV5-1 to TRBJ2-3, with D tentatively TRBD1 (6 bases). Germline V gene sequence: CDR1 SGHRS, CDR2 YFSETQ. Between the trimmed V and J ends, which lost 0 bases and 0 bases, there was a span of 11 bases. The CDR3 consists of 16 residues.

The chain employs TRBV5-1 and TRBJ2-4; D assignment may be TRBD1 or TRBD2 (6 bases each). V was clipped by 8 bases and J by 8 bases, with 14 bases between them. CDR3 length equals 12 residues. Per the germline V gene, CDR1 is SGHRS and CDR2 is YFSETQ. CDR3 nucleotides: TGCGCCAGTAGGGCGAGGGGGGACATTCAGTACTTC. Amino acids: CASRARGDIQYF. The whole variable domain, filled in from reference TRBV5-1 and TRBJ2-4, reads KAGVTQTPRYLIKTRGQQVTLSCSPISGHRSVSWYQQTPGQGLQFLFEYFSETQRNKGNFPGRFSGRQFSNSRSEMNVSTLELGDSALYLCASRARGDIQYFGAGTRLSVL.

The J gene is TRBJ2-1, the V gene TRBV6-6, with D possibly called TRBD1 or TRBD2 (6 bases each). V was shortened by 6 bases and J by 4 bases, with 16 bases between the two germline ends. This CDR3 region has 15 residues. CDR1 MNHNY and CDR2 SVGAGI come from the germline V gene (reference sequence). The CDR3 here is CASREGGLGYNEQFF. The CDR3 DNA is TGTGCCAGCAGGGAGGGGGGCCTTGGATACAATGAGCAGTTCTTC.

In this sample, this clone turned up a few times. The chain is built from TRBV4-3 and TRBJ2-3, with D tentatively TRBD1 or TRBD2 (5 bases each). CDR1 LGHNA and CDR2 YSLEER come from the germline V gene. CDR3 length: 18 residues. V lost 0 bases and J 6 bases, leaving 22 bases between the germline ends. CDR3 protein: CASSQEFLPGTRGDTQYF. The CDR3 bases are TGCGCCAGCAGCCAAGAATTCCTACCAGGGACCCGAGGGGATACGCAGTATTTT.